A single sample gave rise to the 13 T cell receptor beta chains below, sequenced in a study of cytomegalovirus exposure and HLA in healthy donors. Primers: 60 Vbeta forward and 13 Jbeta reverse. Repertoires were generated with immunoSEQ multiplex PCR, while TCRdb's copy carries only in-frame clones and drops some. This table holds some 150,000 clones, over 65% found once. The sample consisted of PBMCs. The receptors stem from a man aged 35 to 55 in good health and CMV-seronegative.

The chain carries TRBV6-5 and TRBJ2-7, with D possibly matching TRBD2 (7 bases). Trimming removed 6 bases at V and 0 bases at J, with 15 bases between. Germline values: CDR1 MNHEY, CDR2 SVGAGI. The CDR3 covers 15 residues. The CDR3 bases are TGTGCCAGCAGAACGGGGAGGGGGACCTCCTACGAGCAGTACTTC. Translated, it gives CASRTGRGTSYEQYF.

Only a few counts were recorded for this clone. V usage is TRBV11-2 and J usage is TRBJ2-7, with D maybe TRBD2 (5 bases). Germline CDR1 reads SGHAT; CDR2 reads FQNNGV. This CDR3 is 14 amino acids long. The V and J ends lost 0 bases and 6 bases respectively, with 12 bases between them. As DNA, the CDR3 is TGTGCCAGCAGCTTAGACAGGAGGTTTTTCGAGCAGTACTTC. Protein sequence: CASSLDRRFFEQYF.

This sequence joins TRBV6-5 and TRBJ1-2; D ambiguous. The CDR3 sequence is 13 residues long. Trimming pared 6 bases from V and 8 bases from J, leaving 16 bases between. CDR1 is MNHEY and CDR2 is SVGAGI in the germline V gene. The CDR3 protein is CASSKNRDRGYTF. The CDR3 nucleotides read TGTGCCAGCAGCAAAAACCGGGATCGGGGCTACACCTTC.

This chain joins TRBV5-1 and TRBJ1-2; maybe TRBD1 (5 bases). CDR3 length: 14 amino acids. Germline V gene lookup returns CDR1 SGHRS and CDR2 YFSETQ. V lost 0 bases, J lost 6 bases, and 12 bases lay in between. CDR3 residues: CASSLVTDSHGYTF. CDR3 in DNA: TGCGCCAGCAGCTTGGTGACAGATTCTCATGGCTACACCTTC.

The chain is built from TRBV5-1 and TRBJ2-2; D perhaps matches TRBD2 (7 bases). The CDR3 loop spans 16 amino acids. The V gene lost 4 bases and the J gene lost 0 bases, with 13 bases spanning the gap. CDR1 and CDR2 from the germline V gene are SGHRS and YFSETQ. Here the CDR3 reads CASSARGGANTGELFF. CDR3 nucleotides: TGCGCCAGCAGCGCGAGAGGGGGGGCGAACACCGGGGAGCTGTTTTTT. Drawing the rest from reference TRBV5-1 and TRBJ2-2, the complete variable domain is KAGVTQTPRYLIKTRGQQVTLSCSPISGHRSVSWYQQTPGQGLQFLFEYFSETQRNKGNFPGRFSGRQFSNSRSEMNVSTLELGDSALYLCASSARGGANTGELFFGEGSRLTVL.

V and J are TRBV2 and TRBJ2-5; 7 bases fit TRBD2. The J call may not be correct, given that the DNA end is closer to TRBJ2-7. The CDR3 spans 13 residues. Germline CDR1 SNHLY, CDR2 FYNNEI. The CDR3, as DNA: TGTGCCAGCAGTGGGACTAGACTATACGAGCAGTACTTC. It yields the protein CASSGTRLYEQYF.

The gene calls are TRBV5-1 and TRBJ2-1; 7 bases fit TRBD2. The CDR3 consists of 15 residues. CDR1 SGHRS and CDR2 YFSETQ come from the germline V gene. Losses at the gene ends were 0 bases for V and 7 bases for J; bases not matched to a gene: 7. Here the CDR3 reads CASSLVAGARNEQFF. For the CDR3, the DNA is TGCGCCAGCAGCTTGGTGGCGGGAGCACGTAATGAGCAGTTCTTC.

The chain is built from TRBV25-1 and TRBJ2-7; weak D call: TRBD1 (5 bases). The CDR3 extends over 13 amino acids. Germline lookup yields CDR1 MGHDK and CDR2 SYGVNS. V lost 5 bases and J lost 3, with 11 bases in between. The CDR3 region has the DNA TGTGCCAGCAGTCAAGGCAGGGTCTACGAGCAGTACTTC. This sequence encodes CASSQGRVYEQYF.

The chain combines TRBV27 with TRBJ2-7; 7 nucleotides align to TRBD1. CDR1 and CDR2 from the germline V gene are MNHEY and SMNVEV (reference sequence). V shed 4 bases, J shed 5 bases, and the junction held 8 bases outside the gene matches. The CDR3 contains 14 residues. Here the CDR3 DNA reads TGTGCCAGCAGTTACGACAGGGTAAACAACGAGCAGTACTTC. Encoded protein: CASSYDRVNNEQYF.

The chain is built from TRBV7-6 and TRBJ1-4; 9 nucleotides agree with TRBD1. The CDR3 covers 13 residues. Trimming took 5 bases from V and 8 from J; bases not matched to a gene: 3. Germline lookup yields CDR1 SGHVS and CDR2 FNYEAQ. CDR3 in amino acids: CASSRGQGEKLFF. CDR3 sequence (DNA): TGTGCCAGCAGCCGGGGACAGGGAGAAAAACTGTTTTTT. Full variable domain (outside the CDR3, taken from reference TRBV7-6 and TRBJ1-4): GAGVSQSPRYKVTKRGQDVALRCDPISGHVSLYWYRQALGQGPEFLTYFNYEAQQDKSGLPNDRFSAERPEGSISTLTIQRTEQRDSAMYRCASSRGQGEKLFFGSGTQLSVL.

V usage is TRBV19 and J usage is TRBJ2-3, with D tentatively TRBD2 (7 bases). The germline gives CDR1 LNHDA, CDR2 SQIVND (reference sequence). The CDR3 runs 15 residues. Trimming removed 5 bases at V and 0 bases at J, with 12 bases between. CDR3 region: CASSGGGRSTDTQYF. In nucleotides, the CDR3 is TGTGCCAGTAGTGGGGGGGGCCGCAGCACAGATACGCAGTATTTT.

The chain carries TRBV7-6 and TRBJ1-3; maybe TRBD1 (5 bases). V dropped 0 bases and J dropped 0 bases, with 12 bases sitting between them. Germline V CDR1 and CDR2: SGHVS, FNYEAQ. The CDR3 extends over 17 amino acids. CDR3 amino acids: CASSLAGHPSSGNTIYF. The DNA of the CDR3 is TGTGCCAGCAGCTTAGCGGGGCACCCGAGCTCTGGAAACACCATATATTTT.

The chain is built from TRBV4-3 and TRBJ1-1; D might be TRBD1 (5 bases). CDR3 length: 12 residues. The germline V gene has CDR1 LGHNA and CDR2 YSLEER. The germline V and J ends were trimmed by 3 bases and 5 bases, with 7 bases remaining between them. The CDR3 region is CASSQQGTEAFF. The CDR3 DNA follows: TGCGCCAGCAGCCAGCAGGGAACTGAAGCTTTCTTT.